Included here is one T cell receptor (beta chain) sequence, with context. Its target is not known. The sample has other DNA sequences that encode this CDR3 too. This PCR relied on a set of 60 Vbeta primers and 13 Jbeta primers. Profiled with immunoSEQ multiplex PCR; TCRdb holds only in-frame clones, not every one. The listing contains some 140,000 clones. Germline V gene lookup returns CDR1 SGHAT and CDR2 FQNNGV. Trimming removed 0 bases from V and 2 bases from J, with 7 bases in between. The CDR3 totals 14 residues. This specimen belongs to a study of cytomegalovirus exposure and HLA in healthy donors. General observations from the study: Investigators reported approximately 150 TCR beta chains as tied to cytomegalovirus. In a later analysis, compared with equally common non-associated chains, HLA-associated beta chains were more expanded. Analyzed later, most CMV-associated TCR beta chains appeared HLA-restricted. As was reported, the classifier diagnosed cytomegalovirus status with high specificity and sensitivity.

The chain joins TRBV11-2 to TRBJ1-2, with a weak D call TRBD1 (5 bases). The TCR sequence derives from a woman in her 40s in good health and CMV-seronegative. Input material: PBMCs. This chain's CDR3 is CASSLEAGNYGYTF. CDR3 DNA sequence: TGTGCCAGCAGCTTAGAAGCAGGGAACTATGGCTACACCTTC.